These T cell receptor beta chains were read from a single sample in a study of T cells in Graves' hyperthyroidism and ophthalmopathy. TCRdb re-derived calls from the multiplex PCR reads in MiXCR, one entry per CDR3 protein. The sample includes 250,000 to 400,000 distinct CDR3 sequences, around 15% of them seen just once. The specimen sequenced was blood. Every receptor here comes from a woman in her thirties or forties with Graves' ophthalmopathy. CDR3s include the opening cysteine and the closing phenylalanine or tryptophan. A D gene is named only where the DNA matches it firmly. The size of a clone is reported for some rows only, either as once, few or many, or as a class for expanded clones.

clone size	V gene	J gene	D gene	CDR3 DNA	CDR3 protein
few	TRBV5-1	TRBJ2-5	.	TGCGCCAGCAGCTCCGCTGACTGGAGGGAGACCCAGTACTTC	CASSSADWRETQYF
many	TRBV2	TRBJ2-2	TRBD2	TGTGCCAGCAGTGAACTACTAGCGGGAGAGACCGGGGAGCTGTTTTTT	CASSELLAGETGELFF
few	TRBV7-9	TRBJ1-1	.	TGTGCCAGCAGCCCAGGATGGACAAAGAACACTGAAGCTTTCTTT	CASSPGWTKNTEAFF
.	TRBV2	TRBJ1-5	TRBD1	TGTGCCAACAGTCAACGACGGGACAGGGAGGGCAATCAGCCCCAGCACTTT	CANSQRRDREGNQPQHF
many	TRBV11-2	TRBJ2-1	TRBD2	TGTGCCAGCAGCTTTCTAGCGGGAGGGAACAATGAGCAGTTCTTC	CASSFLAGGNNEQFF
many	TRBV24-1	TRBJ2-5	TRBD2	TGTGCCACCAGTCCCCGGGGGGGGGGCCGGGAAGAGACCCAGTACTTC	CATSPRGGGREETQYF
many	TRBV6-2/TRBV6-3	TRBJ2-5	.	TGTGCCAGCAGTTACTCGACCCCAGAGACCCAGTACTTC	CASSYSTPETQYF
many	TRBV20-1	TRBJ2-1	TRBD2	TGCAGTGCTAGAGCATTCGGGGGGGGGGGCTACAATGAGCAGTTCTTC	CSARAFGGGGYNEQFF
.	TRBV19	TRBJ2-1	TRBD1	TGTGCCAGTAGTTGGAAAGACGCTACAGGGGGAACCCCGGGGGTGCAGTTCTTC	CASSWKDATGGTPGVQFF
few	TRBV28	TRBJ1-5	.	TGTGCCAGCCACCGGGGGGGTTCTCAGCCCCAGCATTTT	CASHRGGSQPQHF
many	TRBV29-1	TRBJ1-1	.	TGCAGCGTTGTTCGGGTCAGGGGAACTGAAGCTTTCTTT	CSVVRVRGTEAFF
many	TRBV28	TRBJ1-5	.	TGTGCCAGCAGATTACGGGGTTATAGCAATCAGCCCCAGCATTTT	CASRLRGYSNQPQHF
many	TRBV2	TRBJ1-2	.	TGTGCCAGCACGGTCCTCATGGGCTACACCTTC	CASTVLMGYTF
many	TRBV20-1	TRBJ2-1	TRBD1	TGCAGTGTTTCGTCTCGCGCGGCTCAGGGGGCCGTCGGTGAGCAGTTCTTC	CSVSSRAAQGAVGEQFF
few	TRBV20-1	TRBJ2-7	.	TGCAGTGCCGTACATGGGACGGACTACGAGCAGTACTTC	CSAVHGTDYEQYF
few	TRBV20-1	TRBJ2-7	.	TGCAGTGCCTATGAGGCCTACGAGCAGTACTTC	CSAYEAYEQYF
many	TRBV10-3	TRBJ2-1	TRBD2	TGTGCCATCAGTGACCCAAGGGGGGAACTAGCGGACAATGAGCAGTTCTTC	CAISDPRGELADNEQFF
few	TRBV19	TRBJ1-1	.	TGTGCCAGTAGTTGGGGAAGTGAAGCTTTCTTT	CASSWGSEAFF
many	TRBV20-1	TRBJ1-2	TRBD1	TGCAGTGCTAGCAGGGGGCCCTTCTATGGCTACACCTTC	CSASRGPFYGYTF
.	TRBV3-1	TRBJ1-5	.	TGTGCCAGCAGCCAAGGGAGGGGGGGTTCTCAGCCCCAGCATTTT	CASSQGRGGSQPQHF
many	TRBV11-3	TRBJ2-3	TRBD2	TGTGCCAGCAGCTTAGTTCTTAGCGGGGGCCCAGATACGCAGTATTTT	CASSLVLSGGPDTQYF
.	TRBV6-9	TRBJ1-3	.	TGTGCCAGCAGTTCCGGGACACTAAGGAGCGGAAACACCATATATTTT	CASSSGTLRSGNTIYF
many	TRBV20-1	TRBJ2-7	.	TGCAGTGCTCCAATAACAGTCACTGGAAGGAGTGAGCAGTACTTC	CSAPITVTGRSEQYF
few	TRBV4-1	TRBJ1-5	.	TGCGCCAGCAGCCAAGAATTTAGTGGGCCCCAGCATTTT	CASSQEFSGPQHF
many	TRBV7-2	TRBJ1-2	.	TGTGCCAGCAGCCGAACGAAAGGGTCCTATGGCTACACCTTC	CASSRTKGSYGYTF
many	TRBV20-1	TRBJ2-1	.	TGCAGTGCTAGAGATCCGGTCCTGGGGAACAATGAGCAGTTCTTC	CSARDPVLGNNEQFF
many	TRBV7-2	TRBJ1-1	.	TGTGCCAGCAGCAAACAAGAGAACACTGAAGCTTTCTTT	CASSKQENTEAFF
.	TRBV10-1	TRBJ1-4	.	TGCGCCCGACCAGGGGCGAAGAATGAAAAACTGTTTTTT	CARPGAKNEKLFF
many	TRBV11-1	TRBJ1-1	.	TGTGCCAGCAGCTGGAGGAGGGTAGTTGTCACTGAAGCTTTCTTT	CASSWRRVVVTEAFF
.	TRBV20-1	TRBJ2-1	.	TGCAGTGCTAGATTTGTCCGGGACAATGAGCAGTTCTTC	CSARFVRDNEQFF
many	TRBV11-2	TRBJ2-1	TRBD2	TGTGCCAGCAGCTTAGACTTTAGCGGGGGCCGGGGGGATGAGCAGTTCTTC	CASSLDFSGGRGDEQFF
many	TRBV28	TRBJ1-1	TRBD1	TGTGCCAGCAATCCAGGGGGCGCGATCACTGAAGCTTTCTTT	CASNPGGAITEAFF
.	TRBV28	TRBJ2-5	.	TGTGCCAGAAGTCAAGGTATAGAGACCCAGTACTTC	CARSQGIETQYF
.	TRBV30	TRBJ2-1	TRBD1	TGTGCCTGGAGTCCCCATAGCTATCAGGGGGCGGCGATCACTGAGCAGTTCTTC	CAWSPHSYQGAAITEQFF
many	TRBV24-1	TRBJ2-1	TRBD2	TGTGCCACCAGTGATGAGGGCGGTTTCACTAGCGGGAGGAGAAGTCACAATGAGCAGTTCTTC	CATSDEGGFTSGRRSHNEQFF
many	TRBV7-2	TRBJ2-3	TRBD2	TGTGCCAGCAGCCTGACTAGCGGGTTTGTGGCGCAGTATTTT	CASSLTSGFVAQYF
many	TRBV6-1	TRBJ1-6	.	TGTGCCAGCAGTGGACAGAGCTCCTATAATTCACCCCTCCACTTT	CASSGQSSYNSPLHF
.	TRBV28	TRBJ2-7	.	TGTGCCAGCAGCTACCAAATGGCCCTTTCCGAGCAGTACTTC	CASSYQMALSEQYF
many	TRBV28	TRBJ2-3	.	TGTGCCAGCAGTTCGACAAACCGGGATACGCAGTATTTT	CASSSTNRDTQYF
many	TRBV28	TRBJ1-2	TRBD1	TGTGCCAGCAGTTTAGTGACAGGGTTCTATGGCTACACCTTC	CASSLVTGFYGYTF
many	TRBV7-2	TRBJ2-6	.	TGTGCCAGCAGCTTAGCGGGCGGCCGCTCCTCTGGGGCCAACGTCCTGACTTTC	CASSLAGGRSSGANVLTF
many	TRBV12-3/TRBV12-4	TRBJ2-1	.	TGTGCCAGCAGCCTCCGAGGGCAGCAGGGGAGCTCCTACAATGAGCAGTTCTTC	CASSLRGQQGSSYNEQFF
few	TRBV6-2/TRBV6-3	TRBJ1-2	.	TGTGCCAGTTACAGCTATGGCTACACCTTC	CASYSYGYTF
.	TRBV5-8	TRBJ1-5	TRBD1	TGTGCCAGCAGTCTCGACAGGGACAATCAGCCCCAGCATTTT	CASSLDRDNQPQHF
many	TRBV27	TRBJ1-5	TRBD1	TGTGCCAGCAGTCCTGGGACAGGGGCGGATCAGCCCCAGCATTTT	CASSPGTGADQPQHF
many	TRBV5-6	TRBJ1-5	.	TGTGCCACTGACGTCGACAGCCATAGCAATCAGCCCCAGCATTTT	CATDVDSHSNQPQHF
many	TRBV5-1	TRBJ2-1	TRBD2	TGCGCCAGCAGCTCCGGAGCCGGGACTAGCGTACGGTACAATGAGCAGTTCTTC	CASSSGAGTSVRYNEQFF